This T cell receptor beta chain was sequenced in a study of T cells in Graves' hyperthyroidism and ophthalmopathy. TCR beta CDR3 regions were amplified from RNA. HTBI primers were the set used in a first-round RT-PCR of the TCR CDR3. TCRdb fed the multiplex PCR reads into MiXCR, producing one record per CDR3 protein. The sample shows around 290,000 distinct CDR3 sequences, roughly 13% of them seen only once. This clonotype was observed at least ten times. V lost 0 bases to trimming and J lost 0 bases, with 7 bases between them. CDR3 size: 15 residues. Germline assignment: CDR1 ENHRY and CDR2 SYGVKD. This TCR derives from a woman between 35 and 50 years old with Graves' hyperthyroidism. Sequencing was performed on blood. V usage is TRBV10-3 and J usage is TRBJ2-3, with D hard to call. The CDR3 sequence: CAISESESSTDTQYF. CDR3 sequence (DNA): TGTGCCATCAGTGAGTCCGAGTCTAGCACAGATACGCAGTATTTT.